The rows below give T cell receptor beta chains drawn from one sample of a study of blood T cells in healthy people across ages. TCRdb used MiXCR to reprocess the 5' RACE reads, holding one entry per CDR3 protein. The profile shows fewer than 1.5 million distinct CDR3 sequences, roughly 45% of them singletons. Material for sequencing was blood. The receptors stem from a woman aged 18-35 years in good health. Both conserved end residues are part of each CDR3. A D gene is named only where the DNA matches it firmly. The listing skips clone size in some rows; elsewhere it reads once, few, many or a size class.

clone_size,j_call,d_call,v_call,cdr3_aa,cdr3_nt
.,TRBJ1-1,.,TRBV7-9,CASSSPGDLNTEAFF,TGTGCCAGCAGCTCCCCGGGGGACTTGAACACTGAAGCTTTCTTT
many,TRBJ2-7,TRBD1,TRBV6-5,CASSYSPGQGYEQYF,TGTGCCAGCAGTTACTCTCCGGGACAGGGATACGAGCAGTACTTC
.,TRBJ2-7,.,TRBV10-3,CAISEGQGIYEQYF,TGTGCCATCAGTGAGGGGCAGGGGATATACGAGCAGTACTTC
few,TRBJ1-1,TRBD1,TRBV12-3/TRBV12-4,CASTLGQGNTEAFF,TGTGCCAGCACCCTGGGACAGGGGAACACTGAAGCTTTCTTT
few,TRBJ1-1,TRBD1,TRBV7-9,CASRDPLDRDKAFF,TGTGCCAGCAGGGACCCTCTCGACAGGGATAAAGCTTTCTTT
.,TRBJ2-7,.,TRBV10-3,CAISEQGFSSYEQYF,TGTGCCATCAGTGAGCAAGGGTTCAGCTCCTACGAGCAGTACTTC
.,TRBJ1-6,.,TRBV25-1,CASSDTGGGSPPHF,TGTGCCAGCAGTGATACTGGTGGGGGGTCACCCCCCCACTTT
few,TRBJ2-7,.,TRBV7-9,CASSPGLKGLSHEQYF,TGTGCCAGCAGCCCCGGACTAAAGGGGCTCTCCCACGAGCAGTACTTC
.,TRBJ1-2,.,TRBV7-2,CASSLETGHYGYTF,TGTGCCAGCAGCTTAGAAACAGGGCACTATGGCTACACCTTC
.,TRBJ2-1,TRBD2,TRBV12-3/TRBV12-4,CASSLQLAGVREQFF,TGTGCCAGCAGTTTACAACTAGCGGGAGTGCGGGAGCAGTTCTTC
.,TRBJ2-7,.,TRBV5-1,CASSFRQNTYEQYF,TGCGCCAGCAGCTTTAGACAGAATACCTACGAGCAGTACTTC
.,TRBJ1-1,.,TRBV12-3/TRBV12-4,CASSLRAGLSEAFF,TGTGCCAGCAGTTTACGGGCAGGTCTGAGTGAAGCTTTCTTT
.,TRBJ2-3,TRBD2,TRBV9,CASSGAGTSGSTDTQYF,TGTGCCAGCAGCGGCGCCGGGACTAGCGGGAGTACAGATACGCAGTATTTT
.,TRBJ1-1,.,TRBV20-1,CSAARAFF,TGCAGTGCAGCCCGCGCTTTCTTT
.,TRBJ2-1,.,TRBV27,CASSFFGGTGRLNEQFF,TGTGCCAGCAGTTTTTTTGGGGGGACCGGTCGGCTCAATGAGCAGTTCTTC
.,TRBJ1-2,.,TRBV7-2,CASSSVDKNYGYTF,TGTGCCAGCAGCTCAGTAGACAAGAACTATGGCTACACCTTC
few,TRBJ2-3,.,TRBV28,CATGTHQDTQYF,TGTGCCACCGGGACTCACCAGGATACGCAGTATTTT
.,TRBJ1-4,.,TRBV20-1,CSARDLADSKATNEKLFF,TGCAGTGCTAGAGATCTGGCGGACAGTAAGGCAACTAATGAAAAACTGTTTTTT
few,TRBJ2-1,.,TRBV15,CATSTSKYNEQFF,TGTGCCACCAGCACCTCGAAATACAATGAGCAGTTCTTC
few,TRBJ2-7,TRBD2,TRBV7-9,CASTSGSGEQYF,TGTGCCAGCACTAGCGGGAGTGGTGAGCAGTACTTC
few,TRBJ1-1,TRBD1,TRBV12-3/TRBV12-4,CASSDDRGRTEAFF,TGTGCCAGCAGTGACGACAGGGGAAGAACTGAAGCTTTCTTT
.,TRBJ1-5,.,TRBV28,CAGRSGTSNQPQHF,TGTGCCGGCAGATCCGGGACAAGCAATCAGCCCCAGCATTTT
.,TRBJ2-1,TRBD1,TRBV3-1,CASSQDSVDRGRSHEQFF,TGTGCCAGCAGCCAGGACTCAGTAGACAGGGGGCGCAGCCATGAGCAGTTCTTC
once,TRBJ2-1,.,TRBV6-1,CASSIDRAYEQFF,TGTGCCAGCAGTATCGACAGAGCCTACGAGCAGTTCTTC
few,TRBJ2-7,TRBD1,TRBV12-3/TRBV12-4,CASSLIWDSTGSYEQYF,TGTGCCAGCAGTTTAATCTGGGACAGCACCGGATCCTACGAGCAGTACTTC
few,TRBJ2-7,.,TRBV5-5,CASSLSRRDEQYF,TGTGCCAGCAGCTTGTCACGCCGGGACGAGCAGTACTTC
.,TRBJ1-6,.,TRBV7-3,CASSSPERGSPLHF,TGTGCCAGCAGCTCCCCGGAGAGAGGATCACCCCTCCACTTT
.,TRBJ2-5,.,TRBV16,CASSYPKGTQYF,TGTGCCAGCAGCTATCCCAAGGGAACCCAGTACTTC
many,TRBJ2-7,.,TRBV20-1,CSASVSSYEQYF,TGCAGTGCTAGTGTAAGCTCCTACGAGCAGTACTTC
.,TRBJ2-3,.,TRBV4-1,CASSSGTGTSDTQYF,TGCGCCAGCAGCTCGGGGACGGGGACGTCGGATACGCAGTATTTT
.,TRBJ2-3,.,TRBV7-2,CASSLESEDTQYF,TGTGCCAGCAGCCTCGAGAGCGAAGATACGCAGTATTTT
few,TRBJ2-7,.,TRBV21-1,CASSKAWGRGEQYF,TGTGCCAGCAGCAAAGCTTGGGGCAGGGGCGAGCAGTACTTC
.,TRBJ2-2,.,TRBV29-1,CSASGATDTGELFF,TGCAGCGCCAGCGGAGCGACGGACACCGGGGAGCTGTTTTTT
.,TRBJ1-2,.,TRBV9,CASSGGVTYGYTF,TGTGCCAGCAGCGGGGGGGTTACCTATGGCTACACCTTC
.,TRBJ2-1,TRBD2,TRBV12-5,CASGLAIAGEANEQFF,TGTGCTAGTGGTTTGGCTATAGCGGGAGAGGCTAATGAGCAGTTCTTC
.,TRBJ1-5,TRBD1,TRBV15,CATSSELTGTRNQPQHF,TGTGCCACCAGCAGCGAACTGACAGGGACCCGCAATCAGCCCCAGCATTTT
few,TRBJ1-1,TRBD1,TRBV12-3/TRBV12-4,CASSFRQGAGMNTEAFF,TGTGCCAGCAGTTTCAGACAGGGGGCAGGGATGAACACTGAAGCTTTCTTT
.,TRBJ2-5,TRBD2,TRBV6-5,CASRSGTSGRNEQYF,TGTGCCAGCAGGTCCGGGACTAGCGGAAGAAATGAGCAGTACTTC
few,TRBJ2-7,TRBD2,TRBV12-3/TRBV12-4,CASTPGASGISYEQYF,TGTGCCAGCACCCCGGGTGCTAGCGGGATCTCCTACGAGCAGTACTTC
few,TRBJ2-5,.,TRBV5-1,CASRREQGGETQYF,TGCGCCAGCAGAAGGGAACAGGGAGGAGAGACCCAGTACTTC
.,TRBJ2-5,TRBD2,TRBV10-3,CAIRDPGTSYSETQYF,TGTGCCATCAGGGATCCTGGGACTAGTTATTCGGAGACCCAGTACTTC
.,TRBJ2-3,.,TRBV6-6,CASSYQGRVADTQYF,TGTGCCAGCAGCTACCAGGGTCGGGTCGCAGATACGCAGTATTTT
.,TRBJ2-7,.,TRBV27,CASILYGQRSTYEQYF,TGTGCCAGCATTCTGTATGGACAGAGGAGCACCTACGAGCAGTACTTC
.,TRBJ2-7,.,TRBV21-1,CASSEKGAGTPVEQYF,TGTGCCAGCAGCGAGAAAGGGGCAGGGACCCCCGTCGAGCAGTACTTC
few,TRBJ1-1,.,TRBV12-3/TRBV12-4,CASTLGQKAEAFF,TGTGCCAGCACCCTCGGGCAAAAGGCTGAAGCTTTCTTT
.,TRBJ2-7,TRBD1,TRBV30,CASGTGRYEQYF,TGTGCCTCCGGGACAGGGAGGTACGAGCAGTACTTC
.,TRBJ2-3,.,TRBV18,CASSPVGGLDTQYF,TGTGCCAGCTCACCGGTAGGTGGACTCGATACGCAGTATTTT
.,TRBJ1-1,.,TRBV29-1,CSVEKIMNTEAFF,TGCAGCGTTGAAAAAATCATGAACACTGAAGCTTTCTTT
few,TRBJ2-4,TRBD2,TRBV5-1,CASSPEGSGRAVNIQYF,TGCGCCAGCAGCCCCGAGGGTAGCGGGAGGGCGGTGAACATTCAGTACTTC
.,TRBJ2-1,TRBD2,TRBV20-1,CSAHQGGGGLANYNEQFF,TGCAGTGCGCACCAGGGAGGAGGGGGACTAGCAAATTACAATGAGCAGTTCTTC
.,TRBJ2-3,TRBD2,TRBV6-2/TRBV6-3,CASSRGLAGGEDTQYF,TGTGCCAGCAGTCGGGGACTAGCGGGGGGTGAAGATACGCAGTATTTT
few,TRBJ2-2,.,TRBV4-2,CASSHAGTSNTGELFF,TGTGCCAGCAGCCATGCCGGGACTTCAAACACCGGGGAGCTGTTTTTT
.,TRBJ2-1,TRBD2,TRBV5-1,CASSLAVSGGGANNEQFF,TGCGCCAGCAGCTTGGCCGTGTCTGGCGGGGGGGCAAACAATGAGCAGTTCTTC
once,TRBJ2-2,.,TRBV4-1,CASSQERGTSGELFF,TGCGCCAGCAGCCAAGAAAGGGGGACCTCCGGGGAGCTGTTTTTT
.,TRBJ2-3,.,TRBV2,CASNAQARTDTQYF,TGTGCCAGCAACGCACAGGCGAGGACAGATACGCAGTATTTT